The 22 T cell receptor beta chains presented below share a single source sample, sequenced in a study of human T cells and chemical hapten exposure. MiXCR was run by TCRdb on the RACE reads, yielding one entry per CDR3 protein. The sample consists of more than 100,000 distinct CDR3 sequences, roughly 15% of them appearing once. Indicated time point: patch test 1, 2 weeks after DPC sensitization. Treatment noted: therapeutic diphenylcyclopropenone sensitization with weekly scalp DPC. This specimen was whole blood, taken in connection with sensitization to the hapten diphenylcyclopropenone (DPC). All receptors derive from a young man with alopecia areata. Some clones in this sample may be carry-over from other donors' samples.

In its sample, this clonotype was seen a few times. This chain uses TRBV20-1 with TRBJ2-3; D is possibly TRBD1 (5 bases). There are 12 residues in the CDR3. Deletions cut 3 bases from V and 1 base from J, with 5 bases between. CDR1 is DFQATT and CDR2 is SNEGSKA in the germline V gene (reference sequence). CDR3 DNA: TGCAGTGCTAGGACAGGCACAGATACGCAGTATTTT. Encoded protein: CSARTGTDTQYF.

This clonotype was counted between two and nine times. This chain joins TRBV6-1 and TRBJ1-4; D not certain. Trimming shortened V by 2 bases and J by 0 bases, and 7 bases separated the two germline ends. Germline V gene sequence: CDR1 MNHNS, CDR2 SASEGT. The CDR3 is 15 amino acids. CDR3 in amino acids: CASSESFTTNEKLFF. The CDR3 coding sequence is TGTGCCAGCAGTGAAAGCTTCACAACTAATGAAAAACTGTTTTTT.

The gene calls are TRBV20-1 and TRBJ2-3, with no clear D. CDR3 size: 15 residues. Trimming pared 6 bases from V and 2 bases from J, leaving 18 bases between. From germline, CDR1 is DFQATT and CDR2 SNEGSKA (reference sequence). This chain's CDR3 is CSAPDKGRLTDTQYF. The CDR3 DNA follows: TGCAGTGCCCCTGATAAAGGGCGACTCACAGATACGCAGTATTTT.

This clonotype was observed a handful of times. This chain links TRBV10-3 with TRBJ2-3; D gene unclear. Germline-derived CDR1 and CDR2 are ENHRY and SYGVKD. The CDR3 totals 12 residues. V was shortened by 6 bases and J by 12 bases, with 16 bases between the two germline ends. The CDR3 is CAIRGSVTDQYF. The CDR3 bases are TGTGCCATCAGGGGATCCGTTACCGATCAGTATTTT.

The V and J genes are TRBV29-1 and TRBJ2-5; D possibly matches TRBD1 or TRBD2 (5 bases each). V was clipped by 5 bases and J by 1 base, with 11 bases between them. This CDR3 region has 13 residues. Per germline, CDR1 SQVTM and CDR2 ANQGSEA. The CDR3 DNA reads TGCAGCGTTTACAAGGGACCCCAAGAGACCCAGTACTTC. Encoded protein: CSVYKGPQETQYF.

This rearrangement joins TRBV5-1 to TRBJ2-5; 7 nucleotides align to TRBD1. J lost 3 bases, V lost 1 base, and 9 bases had no gene match. Per germline, CDR1 SGHRS and CDR2 YFSETQ. The CDR3 has 16 amino acids. CDR3: CASSLNTGTEKETQYF. CDR3 in DNA: TGCGCCAGCAGCTTGAACACCGGGACAGAAAAAGAGACCCAGTACTTC.

This clonotype appeared a few times. The V and J genes are TRBV7-2 and TRBJ1-6, with 9 bases matching TRBD1. V was clipped by 1 base and J by 9 bases; unmatched bases: 4. CDR3 length equals 15 residues. CDR1 and CDR2 (germline): SGHTA, FQGNSA. The CDR3 sequence: CASSLGGDRVSPLHF. CDR3 DNA sequence: TGTGCCAGCAGCTTAGGGGGGGACAGGGTTTCACCCCTCCACTTT.

This clonotype has more than one count but fewer than ten. V usage is TRBV9 and J usage is TRBJ2-7, with 7 bases that match TRBD1. Germline V CDR1 and CDR2: SGDLS, YYNGEE. This CDR3 comprises 14 residues. CDR3 sequence: CASSAGTDSYEQYV. DNA for the CDR3: TGTGCCAGCAGCGCAGGGACAGACTCCTATGAGCAGTACGTC.

The chain uses TRBV3-1 and TRBJ1-3; D gene uncertain. Trimming pared 3 bases from V and 0 bases from J, leaving 6 bases between. From germline, CDR1 is LGHDT and CDR2 YNNKEL (reference sequence). CDR3 length: 14 residues. CDR3 in DNA: TGTGCCAGCAGCCACGCAGCCTCTGGAAACACCATATATTTT. Protein product: CASSHAASGNTIYF.

This clonotype appeared a few times. V gene TRBV13 combines with J gene TRBJ2-7; 7 bases line up with TRBD1. V lost 5 bases to trimming and J lost 5 bases; unmatched junction nucleotides: 6. There are 13 residues in the CDR3. Per germline, CDR1 PRHDT and CDR2 FYEKMQ (reference sequence). The CDR3 bases are TGTGCCAGCAGCGCTGACAGGGTCCACGAGCAGTACTTC. Protein: CASSADRVHEQYF.

There are a few counts of this clonotype. For the CDR3, the DNA is TGTGCCAGCAGCTTAGCCATTGGCGGGGGGAATAATGAGCAGTTCTTC. It yields the protein CASSLAIGGGNNEQFF. The rearrangement joins TRBV7-6 to TRBJ2-1, with TRBD2 identical over 8 bases. The germline V gene has CDR1 SGHVS and CDR2 FNYEAQ. V gave up 0 bases and J gave up 7 bases; unmatched junction bases: 8. The CDR3 extends over 16 amino acids.

The chain uses TRBV20-1 and TRBJ2-7; tentative D call: TRBD2 (5 bases). The germline V and J ends were trimmed by 6 bases and 4 bases, with 13 bases remaining between them. There are 12 residues in the CDR3. CDR1 is DFQATT and CDR2 is SNEGSKA in the germline V gene (reference sequence). This CDR3 is CSAPLEGYEQYF. The CDR3 nucleotides read TGCAGTGCCCCCCTCGAGGGATACGAGCAGTACTTC.

There are a few counts of this clonotype. This chain links TRBV5-1 with TRBJ2-3; D is ambiguous. V was cut by 1 base and J by 2 bases, with 14 bases left in between. The CDR3 length is 16 residues. CDR1 and CDR2 (germline): SGHRS, YFSETQ. In DNA, the CDR3 is TGCGCCAGCAGCTTGTCTGTATCCTGGTTCACAGATACGCAGTATTTT. Amino acid sequence: CASSLSVSWFTDTQYF.

This chain joins TRBV27 and TRBJ2-3; D gene uncertain. The V and J ends lost 2 bases and 2 bases respectively, with 8 bases between them. This CDR3 contains 14 residues. Germline CDR1 is MNHEY and CDR2 is SMNVEV (reference sequence). For the CDR3, the DNA is TGTGCCAGCAGTTTAGGAGACCTCACAGATACGCAGTATTTT. Translating gives CASSLGDLTDTQYF.

This clonotype was picked up a small number of times. The J gene is TRBJ1-1, the V gene TRBV7-2, with TRBD1 as a possible D gene (5 bases). Germline V gene lookup returns CDR1 SGHTA and CDR2 FQGNSA. V lost 5 bases and J 1 base, leaving 14 bases between the germline ends. The CDR3 runs to 15 residues. The CDR3 sequence: CASSLNGGENTEAFF. The CDR3 nucleotides read TGTGCCAGCAGCCTCAACGGGGGGGAGAACACTGAAGCTTTCTTT.

A few counts support this clonotype. The chain joins TRBV2 to TRBJ2-3; D gene uncertain. CDR1 is SNHLY, CDR2 FYNNEI, per germline. The CDR3 extends over 12 amino acids. V was shortened by 4 bases and J by 6 bases, with 8 bases between the two germline ends. In DNA form, the CDR3 reads TGTGCCAGCAGTGGGTCAACGGATACGCAGTATTTT. This translates into CASSGSTDTQYF.

The sample holds many counts of this clonotype. V and J are TRBV27 and TRBJ1-1; D perhaps matches TRBD1 (5 bases). From germline, CDR1 is MNHEY and CDR2 SMNVEV (reference sequence). CDR3 size: 11 residues. V gave up 5 bases and J gave up 7 bases, with 8 bases separating them. This CDR3 reads CASSTRGEAFF. In DNA, the CDR3 is TGTGCCAGCAGTACGAGGGGTGAAGCTTTCTTT.

The chain employs TRBV7-3 and TRBJ2-3; 7 bases are shared with TRBD2. The CDR3 is 15 amino acids. Per the germline V gene, CDR1 is SGHTA and CDR2 is FQGTGA. The V gene end was trimmed by 5 bases and the J gene end by 4 bases; junction bases not matched to a gene: 9. In DNA, the CDR3 is TGTGCCAGCAGCCCCCAGGGAGGGTTTCCAGATACGCAGTATTTT. The encoded protein is CASSPQGGFPDTQYF.

This clonotype was observed a handful of times. This chain joins TRBV18 and TRBJ1-5, with TRBD1 matching over 7 bases. In germline, CDR1 is KGHSH, CDR2 LQKENI. This CDR3 has 15 residues. With V trimmed by 3 bases and J by 1 base, 3 bases remained unmatched. The CDR3 loop reads CASSPEGASNQPQHF. In nucleotides, the CDR3 is TGTGCCAGCTCACCCGAGGGGGCGAGCAATCAGCCCCAGCATTTT.

This clonotype was observed a few times. This sequence joins TRBV7-2 and TRBJ2-4; D may correspond to TRBD1 or TRBD2 (5 bases each). With 6 bases removed from V and 10 bases from J, the gap between germline ends came to 22 bases. Germline V gene sequence: CDR1 SGHTA, CDR2 FQGNSA. This CDR3 spans 15 amino acids. This CDR3 reads CASSPGGQTRWIQYF. The CDR3 bases are TGTGCCAGCAGTCCTGGAGGACAAACAAGATGGATTCAGTACTTC.

This clonotype was counted a few times. This rearrangement joins TRBV10-3 to TRBJ2-7, with D possibly being TRBD1 (5 bases). With 0 bases removed from V and 0 bases from J, the gap between germline ends came to 9 bases. Germline CDR1 ENHRY, CDR2 SYGVKD. The CDR3 loop spans 15 amino acids. CDR3 in amino acids: CAISESNRISYEQYF. The CDR3 DNA is TGTGCCATCAGTGAGTCGAACAGGATCTCCTACGAGCAGTACTTC.

V usage is TRBV7-9 and J usage is TRBJ1-4, with D unclear. Per the germline V gene, CDR1 is SEHNR and CDR2 is FQNEAQ (reference sequence). This CDR3 contains 16 residues. V lost 2 bases to trimming and J lost 7 bases, with 17 bases between them. The CDR3: CASSLYGQFSPEKLFF. For the CDR3, the DNA is TGTGCCAGCAGCTTATACGGGCAGTTCTCCCCTGAAAAACTGTTTTTT. Variable domain in full (rest from reference TRBV7-9 and TRBJ1-4): DTGVSQNPRHKITKRGQNVTFRCDPISEHNRLYWYRQTLGQGPEFLTYFQNEAQLEKSRLLSDRFSAERPKGSFSTLEIQRTEQGDSAMYLCASSLYGQFSPEKLFFGSGTQLSVL.